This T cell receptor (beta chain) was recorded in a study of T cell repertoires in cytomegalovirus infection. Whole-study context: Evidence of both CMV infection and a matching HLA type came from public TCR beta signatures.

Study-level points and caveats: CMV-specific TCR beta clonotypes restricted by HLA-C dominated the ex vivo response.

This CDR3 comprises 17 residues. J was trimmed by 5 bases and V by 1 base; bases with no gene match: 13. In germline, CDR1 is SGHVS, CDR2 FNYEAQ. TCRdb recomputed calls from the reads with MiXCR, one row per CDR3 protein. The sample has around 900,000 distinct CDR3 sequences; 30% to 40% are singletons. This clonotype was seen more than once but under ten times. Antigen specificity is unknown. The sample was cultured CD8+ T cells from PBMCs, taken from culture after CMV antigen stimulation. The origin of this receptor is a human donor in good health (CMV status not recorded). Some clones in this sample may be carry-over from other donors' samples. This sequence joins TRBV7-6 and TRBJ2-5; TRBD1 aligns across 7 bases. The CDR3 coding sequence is TGTGCCAGCAGCTTAGGAGCTACGGACAGGCGTCACGAGACCCAGTACTTC. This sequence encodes CASSLGATDRRHETQYF.